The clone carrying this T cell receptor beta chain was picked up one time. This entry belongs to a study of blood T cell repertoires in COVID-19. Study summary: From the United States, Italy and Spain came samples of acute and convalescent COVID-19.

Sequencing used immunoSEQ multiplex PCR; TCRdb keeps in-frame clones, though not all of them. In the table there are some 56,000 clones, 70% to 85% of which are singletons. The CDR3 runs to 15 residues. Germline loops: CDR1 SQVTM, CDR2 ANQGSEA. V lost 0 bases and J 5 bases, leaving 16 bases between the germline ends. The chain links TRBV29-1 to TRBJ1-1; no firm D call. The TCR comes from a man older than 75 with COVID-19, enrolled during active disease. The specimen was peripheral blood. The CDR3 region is CSVEEPGPERTEAFF. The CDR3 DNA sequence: TGCAGCGTTGAAGAGCCGGGTCCCGAGAGAACTGAAGCTTTCTTT. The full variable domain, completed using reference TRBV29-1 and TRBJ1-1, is SAVISQKPSRDICQRGTSLTIQCQVDSQVTMMFWYRQQPGQSLTLIATANQGSEATYESGFVIDKFPISRPNLTFSTLTVSNMSPEDSSIYLCSVEEPGPERTEAFFGQGTRLTVV.